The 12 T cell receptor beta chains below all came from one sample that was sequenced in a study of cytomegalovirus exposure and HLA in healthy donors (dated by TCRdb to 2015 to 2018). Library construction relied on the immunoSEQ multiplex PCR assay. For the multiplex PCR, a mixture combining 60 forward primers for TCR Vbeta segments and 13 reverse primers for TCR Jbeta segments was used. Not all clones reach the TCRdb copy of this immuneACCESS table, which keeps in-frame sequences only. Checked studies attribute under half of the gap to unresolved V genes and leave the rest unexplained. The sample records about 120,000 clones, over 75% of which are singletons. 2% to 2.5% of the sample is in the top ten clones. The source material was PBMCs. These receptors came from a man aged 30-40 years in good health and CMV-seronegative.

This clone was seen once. The CDR3 protein is CAISGGLSGTDTQYF. CDR3 coding DNA: TGTGCCATCAGTGGTGGCCTCTCGGGGACAGATACGCAGTATTTT. The chain uses TRBV10-3 and TRBJ2-3; TRBD2 is a possible D gene (5 bases). Germline values: CDR1 ENHRY, CDR2 SYGVKD. There are 15 residues in the CDR3. Between the trimmed V and J ends, which lost 4 bases and 3 bases, there was a span of 14 bases.

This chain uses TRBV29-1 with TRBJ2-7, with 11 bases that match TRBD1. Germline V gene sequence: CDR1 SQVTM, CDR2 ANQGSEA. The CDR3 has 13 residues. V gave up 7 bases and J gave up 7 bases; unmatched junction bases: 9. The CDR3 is CSGGQGALGEQYF. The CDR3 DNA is TGCAGCGGAGGACAGGGGGCGTTGGGTGAGCAGTACTTC.

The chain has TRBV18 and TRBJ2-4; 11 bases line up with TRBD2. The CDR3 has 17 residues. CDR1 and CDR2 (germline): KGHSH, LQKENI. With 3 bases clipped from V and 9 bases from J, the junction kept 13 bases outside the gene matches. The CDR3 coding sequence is TGTGCCAGCTCACCCCAGGCTAGCGGGGGGACTGGAGGCATTCAGTACTTC. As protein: CASSPQASGGTGGIQYF.

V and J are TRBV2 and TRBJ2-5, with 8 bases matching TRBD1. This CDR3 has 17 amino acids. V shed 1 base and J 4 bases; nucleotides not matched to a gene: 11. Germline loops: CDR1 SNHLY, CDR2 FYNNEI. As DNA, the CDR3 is TGTGCCAGCAGTGAAGGCCGAGGCAGGGGGCATGGAGAGACCCAGTACTTC. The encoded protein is CASSEGRGRGHGETQYF.

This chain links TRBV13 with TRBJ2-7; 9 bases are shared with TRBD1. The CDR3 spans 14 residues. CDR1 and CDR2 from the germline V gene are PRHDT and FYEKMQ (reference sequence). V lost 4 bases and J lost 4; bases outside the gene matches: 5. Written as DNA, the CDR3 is TGTGCCAGCAGCTCCAAGACAGGGGGTTACGAGCAGTACTTC. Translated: CASSSKTGGYEQYF.

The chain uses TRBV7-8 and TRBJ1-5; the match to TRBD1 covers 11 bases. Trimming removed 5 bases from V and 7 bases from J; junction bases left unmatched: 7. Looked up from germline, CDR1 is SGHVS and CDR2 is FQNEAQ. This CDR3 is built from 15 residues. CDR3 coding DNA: TGTGCCAGCAGCGTCCGGGACAGGGGGTACCAGCCCCAGCATTTT. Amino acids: CASSVRDRGYQPQHF.

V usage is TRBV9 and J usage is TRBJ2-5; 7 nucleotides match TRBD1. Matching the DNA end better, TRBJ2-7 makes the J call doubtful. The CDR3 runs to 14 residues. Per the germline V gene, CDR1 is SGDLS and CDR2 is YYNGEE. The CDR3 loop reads CASSVKGAGGEQYF. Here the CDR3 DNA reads TGTGCCAGCAGCGTGAAGGGGGCTGGGGGCGAGCAGTACTTC.

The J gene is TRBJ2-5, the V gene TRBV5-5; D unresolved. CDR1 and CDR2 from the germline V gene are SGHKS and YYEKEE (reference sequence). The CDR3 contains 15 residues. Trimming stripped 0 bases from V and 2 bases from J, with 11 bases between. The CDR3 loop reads CASSLVQQAQETQYF. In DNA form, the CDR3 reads TGTGCCAGCAGCTTGGTCCAGCAGGCACAAGAGACCCAGTACTTC.

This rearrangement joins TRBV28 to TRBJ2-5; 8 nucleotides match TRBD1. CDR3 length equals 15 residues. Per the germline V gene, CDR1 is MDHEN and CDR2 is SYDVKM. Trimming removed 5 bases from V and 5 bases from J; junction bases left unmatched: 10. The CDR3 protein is CASSPQQGVFETQYF. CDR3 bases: TGTGCCAGCAGTCCCCAACAGGGGGTGTTCGAGACCCAGTACTTC.

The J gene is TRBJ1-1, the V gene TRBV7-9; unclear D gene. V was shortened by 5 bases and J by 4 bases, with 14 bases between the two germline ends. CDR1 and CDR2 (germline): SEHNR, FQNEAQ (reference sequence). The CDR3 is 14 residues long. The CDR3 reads CASSPGGIGTEAFF. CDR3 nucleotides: TGTGCCAGCAGCCCGGGCGGGATCGGCACTGAAGCTTTCTTT.

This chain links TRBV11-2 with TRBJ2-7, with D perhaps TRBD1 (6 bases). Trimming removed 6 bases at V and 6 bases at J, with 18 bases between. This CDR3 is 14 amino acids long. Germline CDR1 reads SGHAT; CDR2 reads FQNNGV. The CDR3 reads CASRSLGATGEQYF. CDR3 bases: TGTGCCAGCAGGTCCCTGGGGGCGACCGGCGAGCAGTACTTC.

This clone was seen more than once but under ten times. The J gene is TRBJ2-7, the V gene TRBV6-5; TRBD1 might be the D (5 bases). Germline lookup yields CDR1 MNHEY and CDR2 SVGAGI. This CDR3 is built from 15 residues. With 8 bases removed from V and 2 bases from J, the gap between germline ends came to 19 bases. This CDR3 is CASDLQGDGPYEQYF. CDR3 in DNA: TGTGCCAGCGACCTCCAGGGTGATGGCCCCTACGAGCAGTACTTC.